This TCR beta chain was sequenced for a study of T cell responses to AZD1222 COVID-19 vaccine (dated by TCRdb to about 2021). Context from the whole study: TCR sequencing was performed for 230 to 250 trial participants, of whom 200 to 210 were given two doses of AZD1222 and around 26 were given two doses of MenACWY control vaccine. Trial participants were enrolled by age into subgroups of 18-55, 56-69 and 70-plus years, and around 150, 28 and 57 TCR-sequenced participants, respectively, were included in these subgroups. Study-wide findings and limitations: Only five to seven AZD1222 recipients were SARS-CoV-2 seropositive at baseline, limiting conclusions about previously exposed vaccinees. The whole spike protein was spanned by vaccine-associated CD4 TCRs, and dominant responses were seen in regions 160-218 and 743-854. Because no day 14 peak-response samples were available, the repertoires could be characterized only after the peak T cell response. Participants were mostly white British, with more females than males. The authors suggested clonal diversity may have been underestimated. Nearly half of unique spike-specific TCRs reportedly recognized epitopes outside regions mutated in the B.1.351 and B.1.1.7 variants. After two AZD1222 doses, both the breadth and the depth of spike-specific TCRs were significantly higher than at day 0 and than in MenACWY recipients. In the small 56-69-year group, the increase in depth fell short of significance, most likely because of low power.

Note on this clone: This clone's antigen is unknown. The record has no base qualities; no much larger clone is one base away.

The CDR3 regions of human TCRbeta chains were analyzed by immunosequencing. In the source study's methods: Repertoire TCRs were checked for matches against a reference library of SARS-CoV-2-specific TCRs that had been generated using the MIRA antigen-specificity platform. Breadth was defined as the fraction of unique TCRs that were SARS-CoV-2-associated. Depth was defined as the fraction of total T cells that were SARS-CoV-2-associated. Each spike-specific TCR was assigned to its reactive spike region and to a CD4 or CD8 class using the MIRA data. Log10-transformed breadth and depth values were compared by one-way ANOVA with Sidak's multiple comparisons tests. Imported from immuneACCESS, the table was reduced by TCRdb to in-frame sequences with V and J called. These copies leave out some clones; in studies compared against another copy, an unresolved V gene accounts for under half, and the cause of the remainder is not known. V, J and clone size derive from that table, while D and trimming were established from the DNA sequence. This sample lists about 150,000 clones; around 90% were detected once. Of the sample, 0.85% to 1.1% is held by the ten largest clones.

This specimen's time point label, interpreted: about 28 days (+/-7) after the second vaccine dose. AZD1222 recipients given second doses at about 4 weeks or at about 12 weeks were pooled, since spike-specific TCR depth and breadth were not found to differ between the two schedules. Vaccinee samples came from UK trials COV001 and COV002, including a single-blind randomized controlled phase 2/3 trial of AZD1222 (ChAdOx1 nCoV-19) in healthy adults. Trial participant PBMC samples were collected at day 0 and day 28 after the second dose for TCRbeta chain sequencing. The material was peripheral blood, obtained 28 days after the second AZD1222 dose. The TCR sequence derives from an adult who received the AZD1222 COVID-19 vaccine.

The CDR3 reads as follows: CAISGGAGMGTDTQYF. The DNA sequence follows: TGTGCCATCTCTGGGGGGGCAGGGATGGGCACAGATACGCAGTATTTT. This chain is built from TRBV10-3 and TRBJ2-3; TRBD2 might be the D gene, on 7 matching bases. Measured from the cysteine to the phenylalanine, the CDR3 is 16 residues long. Only CDR3 DNA remains: 48 bases, in frame from the first base. The germline V gene encodes CDR1 ENHRY and CDR2 SYGVKD. The V end loses 8 bases and the J end loses 1 base, and a stretch of 19 bases separates them.